This T cell receptor beta chain was captured in a study of early T cells in non-severe SARS-CoV-2 infection (dated by TCRdb to the early 2020s). In terms of the full investigation: TCR sequencing used bulk RNA from unsorted whole blood, so alpha and beta chains could not be paired.

Study-wide findings and limitations: VDJdb matching was skewed toward anti-spike CD8 responses and likely underestimated virus-specific expansions by missing private and CD4 specificities.

This was a case-control study nested in a cohort of healthcare workers in London, UK, who had nasopharyngeal swab PCR tests and blood samples taken every week. Healthcare workers were recruited between 23 and 31 March 2020, during the week of the UK lockdown, and were followed weekly for up to 16 weeks. Library preparation used 5' RACE. Sequencing used a NextSeq 500. The TCR library protocol attached unique molecular identifiers to individual cDNA molecules to correct for sequencing error and PCR bias. Both TCR alpha and beta chains were sequenced, and tight co-correlation was observed between alpha and beta sequence abundances in each sample. Processing in the source paper ran as follows. V gene, J gene and CDR3 annotation of TCR sequences was performed with Decombinator V4. TCRs were defined as expanded if a significant change between any two time points was detected under a Poisson model with p below 0.0001. TCR abundances were normalised to the total number of TCRs sequenced per sample and were expressed as counts per million. TRAV1-2 paired with TRAJ12, TRAJ20 or TRAJ33 defined MAIT TCRs, while TRAV10 paired with TRAJ18 defined iNKT TCRs. VDJdb, accessed 1 November 2021, was searched for CMV, EBV and SARS-CoV-2 annotated TCRs, excluding TCRs annotated for multiple antigens. TCRdb trimmed public reads at Q25 via fastp, called clones via MiXCR and kept in-frame beta chains. A single entry per CDR3 protein holds the most common genes and DNA from its merged rows. In this record, the V and J calls reflect TCRdb's handling and not the investigators' own analysis. The sample has about 54,000 distinct CDR3 sequences on record, about 6.4% of them singletons. Together, the top ten hold about 5.8% of the sample.

This clonotype was observed at least ten times. Its antigen remains unidentified. No quality values exist for individual bases; no much larger clone is one base distant. The germline V end is reduced by 0 bases and the J end by 8 bases; junction bases left unmatched: 7. Via the germline V gene, CDR1 is MNHEY and CDR2 SVGEGT. The CDR3 sequence holds 16 residues, the cysteine and phenylalanine included. Only the CDR3 portion is preserved as DNA: 48 bases, with reading frame beginning at the first base. This clonotype was sampled from an adult who was a healthcare worker with PCR-confirmed SARS-CoV-2 infection or an uninfected control (not recorded which). The chain links TRBV6-2 or TRBV6-3 with TRBJ2-2, with 9 middle bases fitting TRBD2. The source was whole blood, collected at baseline. The base sequence is TGTGCCAGCAGTTACTCGGGACTAGCTGACGTTGGGGAGCTGTTTTTT. Its amino acids are CASSYSGLADVGELFF.